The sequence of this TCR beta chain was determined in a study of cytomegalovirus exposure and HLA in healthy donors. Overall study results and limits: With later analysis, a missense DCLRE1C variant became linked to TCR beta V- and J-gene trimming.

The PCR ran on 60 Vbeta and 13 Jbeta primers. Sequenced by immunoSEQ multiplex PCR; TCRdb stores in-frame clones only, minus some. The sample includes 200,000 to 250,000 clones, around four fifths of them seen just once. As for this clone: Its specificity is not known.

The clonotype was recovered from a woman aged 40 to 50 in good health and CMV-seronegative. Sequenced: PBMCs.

CDR3 protein: CASSITLAATGELFF. CDR3 DNA: TGTGCCAGTAGTATTACACTAGCGGCGACCGGGGAGCTGTTTTTT. The V gene is TRBV19, the J gene TRBJ2-2, with 8 bases that match TRBD2. CDR3 length: 15 residues. Germline trimming cut 3 bases from V and 5 bases from J; bases unmatched to any gene: 5. Germline V gene lookup returns CDR1 LNHDA and CDR2 SQIVND (reference sequence). Combining the CDR3 with reference TRBV19 and TRBJ2-2 gives the whole variable domain DGGITQSPKYLFRKEGQNVTLSCEQNLNHDAMYWYRQDPGQGLRLIYYSQIVNDFQKGDIAEGYSVSREKKESFPLTVTSAQKNPTAFYLCASSITLAATGELFFGEGSRLTVL.